Shown below are 8 T cell receptor beta chains from a single sample sequenced in a study of PD-1 blockade in classical Hodgkin lymphoma. Time point of the sample: newly diagnosed, previously untreated cHL patient sample. Method: immunoSEQ multiplex PCR; TCRdb's copy keeps in-frame clones and lacks some. The repertoire consists of about 25,000 clones, with approximately 95% occurring once and the leading ten covering about 3.8%. What was sequenced was peripheral blood mononuclear cells (PBMCs). All receptors come from a human donor with classical Hodgkin lymphoma.

This chain links TRBV7-2 with TRBJ1-2; unclear D gene. Trimming took 5 bases from V and 2 from J, leaving 6 bases between them. The CDR3 totals 12 residues. In germline, CDR1 is SGHTA, CDR2 FQGNSA. The CDR3 spells CASSDPNYGYTF. CDR3 nucleotide sequence: TGTGCCAGCAGCGACCCCAACTATGGCTACACCTTC.

The V gene is TRBV28, the J gene TRBJ2-5, with a possible D match to TRBD2 (7 bases). Trimming shortened V by 3 bases and J by 2 bases, and 13 bases separated the two germline ends. The CDR3 sequence is 15 residues long. The germline V gene has CDR1 MDHEN and CDR2 SYDVKM. The CDR3 nucleotides read TGTGCCAGCAGTTTCGGCGGGGGCCGACAAGAGACCCAGTACTTC. Amino acids: CASSFGGGRQETQYF.

The V call is TRBV5-1, the J call TRBJ2-1, with 9 bases that match TRBD1. V lost 5 bases, J lost 4 bases, and 7 bases stayed unmatched. Germline V gives CDR1 SGHRS, CDR2 YFSETQ. This CDR3 has 15 residues. The CDR3 bases are TGCGCCAGCAGTAACACCGGGACAGGGTACAATGAGCAGTTCTTC. Translating gives CASSNTGTGYNEQFF.

V usage is TRBV4-3 and J usage is TRBJ1-2; D unclear. The germline V gene has CDR1 LGHNA and CDR2 YSLEER. This CDR3 comprises 17 residues. Trimming cost V 0 bases and J 0 bases, with 14 bases left between them. The CDR3 protein is CASSQDRAAPANYGYTF. The DNA of the CDR3 is TGCGCCAGCAGCCAAGATAGGGCAGCCCCAGCTAACTATGGCTACACCTTC.

V and J are TRBV5-4 and TRBJ2-7; D is tentatively TRBD1 or TRBD2 (5 bases each). This CDR3 is 13 amino acids long. V shed 0 bases and J shed 6 bases, with 10 bases lying between them. Germline V lookup: CDR1 SGHNT, CDR2 YYREEE (reference sequence). CDR3 sequence reads: CASSLVVRGEQYF. The CDR3 region has the DNA TGTGCCAGCAGCTTGGTGGTGAGGGGCGAGCAGTACTTC.

This clone was counted a single time. The chain links TRBV13 to TRBJ1-2; D gene unclear. V lost 0 bases to trimming and J lost 0 bases, with 8 bases between them. Germline CDR1 and CDR2: PRHDT and FYEKMQ (reference sequence). The CDR3 has 15 residues. CDR3 protein: CASSLGLQANYGYTF. CDR3 bases: TGTGCCAGCAGCTTAGGGCTTCAAGCTAACTATGGCTACACCTTC. The variable domain in full, completed from reference TRBV13 and TRBJ1-2, reads AAGVIQSPRHLIKEKRETATLKCYPIPRHDTVYWYQQGPGQDPQFLISFYEKMQSDKGSIPDRFSAQQFSDYHSELNMSSLELGDSALYFCASSLGLQANYGYTFGSGTRLTVV.

This chain connects TRBV6-6 to TRBJ1-1; 7 positions match TRBD1. There are 13 residues in the CDR3. The V and J ends lost 5 bases and 3 bases, in that order; junction bases with no gene match: 3. CDR1 and CDR2 from the germline V gene are MNHNY and SVGAGI (reference sequence). CDR3 coding DNA: TGTGCCAGCAGTAACACAGGGGACACTGAAGCTTTCTTT. It codes for CASSNTGDTEAFF.

The rearrangement uses TRBV19 and TRBJ1-2; TRBD1 matches at 7 bases. V gave up 10 bases and J gave up 8 bases; unmatched junction bases: 7. The germline gives CDR1 LNHDA, CDR2 SQIVND (reference sequence). The length of the CDR3 is 11 residues. The CDR3 sequence is CATTGAWGYTF. The CDR3, as DNA: TGTGCCACTACAGGGGCTTGGGGCTACACCTTC.